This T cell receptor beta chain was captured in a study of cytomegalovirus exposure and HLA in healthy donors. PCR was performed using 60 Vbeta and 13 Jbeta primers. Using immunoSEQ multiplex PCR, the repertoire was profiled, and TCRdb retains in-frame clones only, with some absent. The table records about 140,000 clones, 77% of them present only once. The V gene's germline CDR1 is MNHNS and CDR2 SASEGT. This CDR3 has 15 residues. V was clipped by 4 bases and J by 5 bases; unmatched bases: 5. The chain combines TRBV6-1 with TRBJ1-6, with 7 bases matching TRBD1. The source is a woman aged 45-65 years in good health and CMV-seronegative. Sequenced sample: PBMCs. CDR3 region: CASSVRGLNNSPLHF. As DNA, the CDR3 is TGTGCCAGCAGTGTGAGGGGGCTCAATAATTCACCCCTCCACTTT.